This T cell receptor (beta chain) was sequenced for a study of cytomegalovirus exposure and HLA in healthy donors. Points from the study as a whole: Later genetic work tied a missense DCLRE1C variant to beta-chain V and J trimming. In vitro confirmation showed three CMV-associated chains to be CMV antigen specific.

Both 60 Vbeta primers and 13 Jbeta primers went into the PCR. Clones were sequenced by immunoSEQ multiplex PCR, and TCRdb holds only the in-frame ones, with some missing. The sample lists under 150,000 clones; approximately 80% were seen once. This clone has a single count. Its specificity is unknown. V gave up 1 base and J gave up 10 bases; unmatched junction bases: 10. This CDR3 is built from 15 residues. Germline CDR1 reads SGHTA; CDR2 reads FQGNSA. The gene calls are TRBV7-2 and TRBJ2-1; 7 bases are shared with TRBD1. The TCR was taken from a woman between 35 and 50 years old in good health and CMV-seropositive. The sample consisted of PBMCs. The CDR3 DNA sequence: TGTGCCAGCAGCTTAGGAGGGGGCTCCAAAACAGAGCAGTTCTTC. Encoded protein: CASSLGGGSKTEQFF.